This TCR beta chain was identified during a study of blood T cell repertoires in COVID-19. Study context: The study drew acute and convalescent COVID-19 samples from the United States, Italy and Spain. The analysed material was cDNA or gDNA that came from T cells, B-cell-depleted T cells, or PBMCs.

This CDR3 region has 14 residues. Trimming cost V 3 bases and J 0 bases, with 9 bases left between them. Germline-derived CDR1 and CDR2 are LGHDT and YNNKEL (reference sequence). Seattle patients were enrolled while actively infected and followed longitudinally. As processed by the authors: Using reference gene primer amplification, nucleated cell counts were estimated. The repertoire was sequenced with immunoSEQ multiplex PCR; TCRdb's copy has only in-frame clones and lacks some. The V and J calls and clone size come from that table; D and trimming were worked out from the DNA. The table lists 160,000 or so clones, approximately 87% of them singletons.

Sequenced: peripheral blood. This TCR derives from a woman aged 65 to 85 with COVID-19, enrolled during active disease. J is TRBJ2-7 and V is TRBV3-1 (or the pseudogene TRBV3-2); no clear D. CDR3 sequence (DNA): TGTGCCAGCAGCCATTTGCCTAGCTCCTACGAGCAGTACTTC. This encodes CASSHLPSSYEQYF.